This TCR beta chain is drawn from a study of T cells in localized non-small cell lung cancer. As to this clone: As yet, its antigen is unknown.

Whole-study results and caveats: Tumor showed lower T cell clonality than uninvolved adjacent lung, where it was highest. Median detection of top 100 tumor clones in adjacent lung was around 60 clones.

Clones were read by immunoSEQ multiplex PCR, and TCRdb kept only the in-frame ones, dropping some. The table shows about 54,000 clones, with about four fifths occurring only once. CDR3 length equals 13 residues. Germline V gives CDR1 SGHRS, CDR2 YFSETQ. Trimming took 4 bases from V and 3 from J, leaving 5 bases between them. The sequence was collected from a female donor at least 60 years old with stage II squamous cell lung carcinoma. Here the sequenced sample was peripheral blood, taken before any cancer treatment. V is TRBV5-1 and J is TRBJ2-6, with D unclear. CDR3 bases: TGCGCCAGCAGCACCGGTGGGGCCAACGTCCTGACTTTC. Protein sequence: CASSTGGANVLTF.